The 7 T cell receptor beta chains below all came from one sample that was sequenced in a study of blood T cell repertoires in COVID-19. The method was immunoSEQ multiplex PCR; TCRdb's version includes in-frame clones alone and lacks a portion of them. Of over 130,000 clones listed, 84% are singletons. Material for sequencing was peripheral blood. The receptors come from a man aged 30 to 39 with COVID-19, enrolled during active disease.

The V gene is TRBV21-1, the J gene TRBJ2-2; TRBD2 is the table's D call and was not checked against the DNA. TRBV21-1 is an annotated pseudogene. The CDR3 totals 18 residues. The CDR3 DNA is TGTGCCAGCAGCAAGCGGACTAGCGGGAGTATGGACACCGGGGAGCTGTTTTTT. Encoded protein: CASSKRTSGSMDTGELFF.

This chain joins TRBV11-3 and TRBJ1-1; D perhaps matches TRBD1 (6 bases). This CDR3 spans 13 amino acids. Between the trimmed V and J ends, which lost 1 base and 7 bases, there was a span of 10 bases. Germline V gene sequence: CDR1 SGHNT, CDR2 YENEEA. The CDR3 protein is CASSLGRGREAFF. CDR3 in DNA: TGTGCCAGCAGCTTAGGCAGGGGACGTGAAGCTTTCTTT. The complete variable domain, with remaining parts taken from reference TRBV11-3 and TRBJ1-1, reads EAGVVQSPRYKIIEKKQPVAFWCNPISGHNTLYWYLQNLGQGPELLIRYENEEAVDDSQLPKDRFSAERLKGVDSTLKIQPAELGDSAVYLCASSLGRGREAFFGQGTRLTVV.

This clone was seen more than once but under ten times. The chain combines TRBV30 with TRBJ1-6, with D maybe TRBD1 (6 bases). This CDR3 comprises 16 residues. Germline V gene data show CDR1 as GTSNPN and CDR2 as SVGIG (reference sequence). Trimming took 5 bases from V and 7 from J, leaving 21 bases between them. CDR3 bases: TGTGCCTGGCTACAACTCCCACAGGGTCGGAATTCACCCCTCCACTTT. It yields the protein CAWLQLPQGRNSPLHF.

V gene TRBV9 combines with J gene TRBJ1-2; 10 nucleotides align to TRBD1. This CDR3 has 15 residues. V dropped 3 bases and J dropped 3; count of bases not matched to a gene: 5. CDR1 is SGDLS, CDR2 YYNGEE, per germline. The CDR3 DNA reads TGTGCCAGCAGCGCCCGGACAGGGGGTGACTATGGCTACACCTTC. This sequence encodes CASSARTGGDYGYTF.

The chain has TRBV29-1 and TRBJ1-3; TRBD1 aligns across 11 bases. The CDR3 has 18 residues. J was trimmed by 2 bases and V by 1 base; bases with no gene match: 10. CDR1 and CDR2 from the germline V gene are SQVTM and ANQGSEA. CDR3 in DNA: TGCAGCGTTGAAGGTCCCCAACCGGGACAGGGGGCTGGAAACACCATATATTTT. This encodes CSVEGPQPGQGAGNTIYF.

This rearrangement joins TRBV19 to TRBJ1-1, with no clear D. CDR1 LNHDA and CDR2 SQIVND come from the germline V gene (reference sequence). The CDR3 length is 18 residues. V was cut by 7 bases and J by 2 bases, with 26 bases left in between. CDR3 DNA: TGTGCCAGTATACGGATGGGGAGGAGTGGCGTTTTTAACACTGAAGCTTTCTTT. It encodes CASIRMGRSGVFNTEAFF. Looking up the rest from reference TRBV19 and TRBJ1-1 gives the full variable domain: DGGITQSPKYLFRKEGQNVTLSCEQNLNHDAMYWYRQDPGQGLRLIYYSQIVNDFQKGDIAEGYSVSREKKESFPLTVTSAQKNPTAFYLCASIRMGRSGVFNTEAFFGQGTRLTVV.

The rearrangement uses TRBV19 and TRBJ2-7, with 8 bases aligning to TRBD1. The CDR3 runs to 17 residues. Germline CDR1 is LNHDA and CDR2 is SQIVND (reference sequence). The V segment lost 5 bases and the J segment 0 bases; nucleotides outside the gene matches: 12. CDR3 DNA: TGTGCCAGTAGTCCTAGACAGGGGTCATCGAGCTCCTACGAGCAGTACTTC. As protein: CASSPRQGSSSSYEQYF.